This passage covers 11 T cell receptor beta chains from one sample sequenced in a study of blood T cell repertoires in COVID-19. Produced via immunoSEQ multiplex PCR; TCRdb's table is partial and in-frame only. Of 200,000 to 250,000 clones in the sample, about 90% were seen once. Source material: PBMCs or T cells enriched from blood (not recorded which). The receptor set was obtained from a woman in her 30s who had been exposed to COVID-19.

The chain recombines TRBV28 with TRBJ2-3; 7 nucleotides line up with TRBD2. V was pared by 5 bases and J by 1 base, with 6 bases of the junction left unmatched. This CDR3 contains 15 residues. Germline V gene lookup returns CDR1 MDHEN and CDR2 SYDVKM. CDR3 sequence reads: CASSRSGIRTDTQYF. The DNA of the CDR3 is TGTGCCAGCAGTAGAAGCGGGATCCGCACAGATACGCAGTATTTT. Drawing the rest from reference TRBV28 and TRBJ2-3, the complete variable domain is DVKVTQSSRYLVKRTGEKVFLECVQDMDHENMFWYRQDPGLGLRLIYFSYDVKMKEKGDIPEGYSVSREKKERFSLILESASTNQTSMYLCASSRSGIRTDTQYFGPGTRLTVL.

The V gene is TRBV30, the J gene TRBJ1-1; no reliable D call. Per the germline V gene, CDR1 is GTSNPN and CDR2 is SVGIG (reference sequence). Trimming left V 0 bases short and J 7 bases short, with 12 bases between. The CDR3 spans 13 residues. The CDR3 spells CAWSVLSSYEAFF. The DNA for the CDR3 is TGTGCCTGGAGTGTACTATCGAGCTATGAAGCTTTCTTT.

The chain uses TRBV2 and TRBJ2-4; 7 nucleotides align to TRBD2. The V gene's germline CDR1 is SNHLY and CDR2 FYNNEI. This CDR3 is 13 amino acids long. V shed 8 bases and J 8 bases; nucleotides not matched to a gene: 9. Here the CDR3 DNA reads TGTGCCAGCTTGGTGGGCGGGAGAGACATTCAGTACTTC. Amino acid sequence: CASLVGGRDIQYF.

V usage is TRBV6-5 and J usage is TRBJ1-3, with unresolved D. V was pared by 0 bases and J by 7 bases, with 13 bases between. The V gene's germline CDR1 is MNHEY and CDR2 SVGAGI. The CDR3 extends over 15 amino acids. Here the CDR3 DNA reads TGTGCCAGCAGTTACTCCGACCCTAGCGGGAACACCATATATTTT. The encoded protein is CASSYSDPSGNTIYF.

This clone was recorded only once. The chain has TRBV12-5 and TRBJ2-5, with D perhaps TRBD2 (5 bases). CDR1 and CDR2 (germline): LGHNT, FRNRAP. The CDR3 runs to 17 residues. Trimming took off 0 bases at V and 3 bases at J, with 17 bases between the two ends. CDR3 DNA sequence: TGTGCTAGTGGTTTGGTACTTAGGCGGGTGAAGAAAGAGACCCAGTACTTC. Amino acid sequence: CASGLVLRRVKKETQYF.

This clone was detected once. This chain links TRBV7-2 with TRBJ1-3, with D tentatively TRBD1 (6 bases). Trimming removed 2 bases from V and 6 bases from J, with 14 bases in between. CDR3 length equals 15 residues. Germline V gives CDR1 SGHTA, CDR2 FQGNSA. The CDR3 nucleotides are TGTGCCAGCAGCTTACGTGGACAGAAAGAAAACACCATATATTTT. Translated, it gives CASSLRGQKENTIYF.

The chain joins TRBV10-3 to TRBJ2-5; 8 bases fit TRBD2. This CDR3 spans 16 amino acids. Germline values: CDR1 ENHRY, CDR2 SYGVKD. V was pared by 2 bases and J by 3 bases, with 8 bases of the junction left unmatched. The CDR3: CAISEISGSWEETQYF. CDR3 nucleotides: TGTGCCATCAGTGAGATAAGCGGGAGTTGGGAAGAGACCCAGTACTTC.

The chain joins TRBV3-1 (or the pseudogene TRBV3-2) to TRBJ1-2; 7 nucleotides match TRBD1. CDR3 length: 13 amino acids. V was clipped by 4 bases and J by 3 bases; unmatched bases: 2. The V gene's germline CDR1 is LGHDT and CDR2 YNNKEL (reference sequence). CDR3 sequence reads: CASSLGTDYGYTF. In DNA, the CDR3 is TGTGCCAGCAGCCTCGGGACAGACTATGGCTACACCTTC.

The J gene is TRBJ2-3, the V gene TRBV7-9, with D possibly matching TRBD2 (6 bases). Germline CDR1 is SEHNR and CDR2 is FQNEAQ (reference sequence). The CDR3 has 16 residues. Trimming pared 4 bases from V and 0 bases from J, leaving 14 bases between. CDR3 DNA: TGTGCCAGCAGCTCCGGTCTAGCGCTGAGCACAGATACGCAGTATTTT. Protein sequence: CASSSGLALSTDTQYF.

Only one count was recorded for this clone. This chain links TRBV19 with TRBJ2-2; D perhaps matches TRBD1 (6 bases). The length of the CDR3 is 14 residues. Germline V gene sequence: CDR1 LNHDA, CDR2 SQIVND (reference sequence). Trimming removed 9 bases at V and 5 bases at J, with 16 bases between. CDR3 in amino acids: CASWNREGTGELFF. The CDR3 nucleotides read TGTGCCAGCTGGAACAGGGAAGGGACCGGGGAGCTGTTTTTT. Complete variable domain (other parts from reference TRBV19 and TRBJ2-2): DGGITQSPKYLFRKEGQNVTLSCEQNLNHDAMYWYRQDPGQGLRLIYYSQIVNDFQKGDIAEGYSVSREKKESFPLTVTSAQKNPTAFYLCASWNREGTGELFFGEGSRLTVL.

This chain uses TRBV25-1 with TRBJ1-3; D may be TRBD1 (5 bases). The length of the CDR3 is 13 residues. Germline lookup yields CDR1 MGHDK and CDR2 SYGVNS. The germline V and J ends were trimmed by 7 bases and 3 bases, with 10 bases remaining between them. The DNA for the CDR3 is TGTGCCAGCATGGGGCTGCATGGAAACACCATATATTTT. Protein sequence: CASMGLHGNTIYF.